This T cell receptor (beta chain) was sequenced during a study of response to subunit inactivated influenza vaccine (dated by TCRdb to the late 2010s). In the study overall: Deep quantitative T cell receptor repertoire profiling was used in the study to track responses to a trivalent subunit inactivated influenza vaccine. Study-wide conclusions, independent of this receptor: The authors proposed that each seasonal influenza vaccination may bring in only a limited number of new T cells.

Library creation used RT-PCR. Sequencing was performed on an Illumina HiSeq 2500. The public reads were quality trimmed at Q25 with fastp and then assembled into clones with MiXCR by TCRdb, keeping productive beta chains. Identical CDR3 protein sequences are pooled into one entry, listed with their most common genes and DNA. A total of roughly 570,000 distinct CDR3 sequences appear in this sample, roughly 13% of them only once. About an eighth of the sample rests with the top ten. The CDR3 holds 15 amino acids from the cysteine to the phenylalanine. Here the CDR3 DNA is all that survives: 45 bases in frame from base 1. The germline V gene sets CDR1 to SGHAT and CDR2 to FQNNGV. Trimming removed 4 bases from V and 4 bases from J, leaving 14 bases between the germline ends. The meaning of the sample's time point label: around 45 days after influenza vaccine administration. This clonotype was counted many times. Its antigen is unknown. The input lacks base qualities; no much larger clone sits a single base away.

The sequence came from a man aged 45 to 65 who received an inactivated influenza vaccine. Donor details come from another sample of the same person, matched by shared clones. Recombination linked TRBV11-2 to TRBJ2-1, with the D gene call left open. Material: PBMCs from blood, obtained 45 days after vaccination. This receptor carries the CDR3 CASSSPGFRYNEQFF. The bases are TGTGCCAGCAGCTCGCCTGGATTCCGATACAATGAGCAGTTCTTC.